This TCR beta chain was sequenced for a study of cytomegalovirus exposure and HLA in healthy donors. About the research overall: When roughly 420 donors were genotyped, about 81% of them were found to fall in the Caucasian-associated ancestry cluster.

Points on this clone: Antigen: not known.

Amplification used 60 Vbeta primers and 13 Jbeta primers. Measured with immunoSEQ multiplex PCR; TCRdb has only the in-frame clones, and not every one. Counted here are more than 200,000 clones, roughly four fifths occurring once; the ten biggest clones make up roughly 1.3%. Findings of the study overall: A later analysis revealed that TCR association rates differed between HLA loci, peaking at DRB1 and bottoming out at HLA-C. In presence/absence analyses, roughly uniform sequencing depth across donors was assumed. In a later analysis, more than 15,000 TCR beta sequences were associated with HLA alleles at 0.05 false discovery rate.

V lost 2 bases and J lost 0, with 10 bases in between. Germline V gene sequence: CDR1 MNHNY, CDR2 SVGAGI (reference sequence). The CDR3 has 16 residues. The source is a girl aged 5-17 years in good health and CMV-seronegative. The V call is TRBV6-6, the J call TRBJ1-4; no firm D call. The sample was PBMCs. CDR3 sequence (DNA): TGTGCCAGCAGTTACCCGCCAGAAGCAACTAATGAAAAACTGTTTTTT. Residues: CASSYPPEATNEKLFF.